This T cell receptor beta chain is drawn from a study of human T cells and chemical hapten exposure. Study as a whole: Donors were sensitized with 2% DPC on the upper inner arm.

Attachment of unique molecular identifiers to individual cDNA molecules was performed in the library. TCRdb re-called the RACE reads through MiXCR, storing one row per CDR3 protein. This sample yields around 300,000 distinct CDR3 sequences, of which roughly 8% are seen a single time; 1.2% belongs to the top ten. Germline values: CDR1 SNHLY, CDR2 FYNNEI. Trimming took off 1 base at V and 3 bases at J, with 8 bases between the two ends. The CDR3 is 14 amino acids. This clonotype was counted a few times. Time point given: pre-sensitization, week 0. Regarding treatment: therapeutic diphenylcyclopropenone sensitization with weekly scalp DPC.

The specimen comprised whole blood, sampled in connection with sensitization to the hapten diphenylcyclopropenone (DPC). This sequence was found in a man younger than 35 with alopecia areata. Some clones in this sample may be carry-over from other donors' samples. This chain links TRBV2 with TRBJ2-3; no clear D. For the CDR3, the DNA is TGTGCCAGCAGTGAAGTATATGGGACAGATACGCAGTATTTT. Translation: CASSEVYGTDTQYF.